This TCR beta chain is drawn from a study of blood T cell repertoires in COVID-19. Study summary: COVID-19 samples collected from the United States, Italy and Spain covered acute and convalescent phases. PBMCs, B-cell-depleted T cells, or T cells provided the cDNA or gDNA that made up the material.

In the original analysis: From reference gene primer amplification, estimates of nucleated cell counts were derived. Assay used: immunoSEQ multiplex PCR; TCRdb lists only in-frame clones, some missing. That table is the source of V, J and clone size, and D and trimming were worked out from the DNA. Of roughly 160,000 clones in the sample, about 85% were seen once. One Seattle source followed patients from active infection through their disease course. The CDR3 has 18 amino acids. V lost 6 bases to trimming and J lost 2 bases; unmatched junction nucleotides: 8. CDR1 and CDR2 from the germline V gene are MDHEN and SYDVKM.

The material sequenced was peripheral blood. The sequence derives from a man older than 75 with COVID-19, enrolled during active disease. J is TRBJ1-6 and V is TRBV28, with 12 bases that match TRBD1. For the CDR3, the DNA is TGTGCCAGCAGGAGGGACAGGGGGCGCCTAGCCTATAATTCACCCCTCCACTTT. This translates into CASRRDRGRLAYNSPLHF.